Each of the 7 T cell receptor beta chains below was sequenced from the same sample in a study of shared clonotypes between healthy human individuals. Terminally differentiated effector memory CD45RA+ cells were excluded from the naive CD8 cells, which were CD45RO-negative and positively selected for CCR7. Measured with immunoSEQ multiplex PCR; TCRdb has only the in-frame clones, and not every one. The sample lists about 2 million clones; about 95% were seen once. Sequencing used naive CD8+ T cells sorted from blood. The receptor set was obtained from a man aged 18 to 29 in good health.

The J gene is TRBJ2-5, the V gene TRBV7-2, with D maybe TRBD2 (6 bases). Per germline, CDR1 SGHTA and CDR2 FQGNSA. The V and J ends lost 1 base and 3 bases respectively, with 15 bases between them. The CDR3 spans 16 residues. The CDR3 sequence: CASSLGTGVKEETQYF. CDR3 sequence (DNA): TGTGCCAGCAGCTTAGGTACGGGAGTGAAGGAAGAGACCCAGTACTTC.

CDR3 region: CASSLTLGQVVSQHF. The CDR3 region has the DNA TGTGCCAGCAGCTTAACCTTGGGACAGGTAGTGTCCCAGCATTTT. The gene calls are TRBV7-9 and TRBJ1-5; 8 bases align to TRBD1. The V and J ends lost 2 bases and 11 bases, in that order; junction bases with no gene match: 11. This CDR3 is 15 amino acids long. CDR1 SEHNR and CDR2 FQNEAQ come from the germline V gene (reference sequence).

The rearrangement links TRBV6-5 to TRBJ1-1; maybe TRBD1 (5 bases). The germline V gene has CDR1 MNHEY and CDR2 SVGAGI. The CDR3 is 14 residues long. V shed 2 bases and J shed 4 bases, with 11 bases lying between them. CDR3 bases: TGTGCCAGCAGTTACGGTCCAGGGAGCACTGAAGCTTTCTTT. Protein sequence: CASSYGPGSTEAFF.

This chain links TRBV30 with TRBJ1-2; D is undetermined. Between the trimmed V and J ends, which lost 4 bases and 1 base, there was a span of 10 bases. Looked up from germline, CDR1 is GTSNPN and CDR2 is SVGIG (reference sequence). The CDR3 has 13 amino acids. In DNA form, the CDR3 reads TGTGCCTGGAAACTTGTTAATAACTATGGCTACACCTTC. Its protein is CAWKLVNNYGYTF.

The rearrangement links TRBV7-9 to TRBJ2-5; weak D call: TRBD2 (6 bases). This CDR3 is built from 15 residues. V lost 1 base and J lost 5, with 14 bases in between. Looked up from germline, CDR1 is SEHNR and CDR2 is FQNEAQ (reference sequence). The CDR3: CASSLVLEGPETQYF. The CDR3 coding sequence is TGTGCCAGCAGCTTAGTACTGGAGGGCCCGGAGACCCAGTACTTC. Filled out from reference TRBV7-9 and TRBJ2-5, the complete variable domain reads DTGVSQNPRHKITKRGQNVTFRCDPISEHNRLYWYRQTLGQGPEFLTYFQNEAQLEKSRLLSDRFSAERPKGSFSTLEIQRTEQGDSAMYLCASSLVLEGPETQYFGPGTRLLVL.

The CDR3: CASSSGTGGSDTEAFF. CDR3 in DNA: TGTGCCAGCAGTTCTGGGACAGGGGGCTCGGACACTGAAGCTTTCTTT. V and J are TRBV6-5 and TRBJ1-1, with 12 bases that match TRBD1. Per the germline V gene, CDR1 is MNHEY and CDR2 is SVGAGI. J gave up 3 bases and V 4 bases, and 6 bases lay outside the gene matches. This CDR3 comprises 16 residues.

A note on this clone: The same CDR3 is also encoded by other DNA sequences in this sample. The chain employs TRBV30 and TRBJ2-7; D is perhaps TRBD1 (5 bases). CDR3 size: 11 residues. V was trimmed by 2 bases and J by 5 bases, leaving 7 bases between them. The germline gives CDR1 GTSNPN, CDR2 SVGIG (reference sequence). For the CDR3, the DNA is TGTGCCTGGAGTTTAGGGGACGAGCAGTACTTC. Amino acid sequence: CAWSLGDEQYF.